A selection of T cell receptor beta chains follows, all from one sample in a study of shared clonotypes between healthy human individuals. This table comes from immunoSEQ multiplex PCR, and its TCRdb copy is limited to in-frame clones, with some not included. The repertoire has 2 million to 2.5 million clones, 95% of them found once; the top ten carry around 0.13%. Specimen: naive CD4+ T cells sorted from blood. The source of these receptors is a man between 18 and 35 years old in good health. CDR3s include the opening cysteine and the closing phenylalanine or tryptophan. Each record gives: J gene, D gene, V gene, CDR3 protein, CDR3 DNA. D genes are given only for firm matches.

TRBJ2-7,TRBD2,TRBV25-1,CASSPGGEQYF,TGTGCCAGCAGTCCGGGGGGGGAGCAGTACTTC
TRBJ1-4,TRBD1,TRBV28,CASQGANNEKLFF,TGTGCCAGCCAGGGGGCGAATAATGAAAAACTGTTTTTT
TRBJ1-6,-,TRBV6-5,CASSRGYDSPLHF,TGTGCCAGCAGCCGAGGGTATGATTCACCCCTCCACTTT
TRBJ2-3,-,TRBV28,CASSRWTGTRDITDTQYF,TGTGCCAGCAGTCGTTGGACCGGGACCCGGGATATCACAGATACGCAGTATTTT
TRBJ1-1,TRBD1,TRBV5-1,CASSLGDRVSEAFF,TGCGCCAGCAGCTTAGGGGACAGGGTCAGTGAAGCTTTCTTT
TRBJ2-1,TRBD2,TRBV6-1,CASSEFRTSGHNEQFF,TGTGCCAGCAGTGAATTCCGGACTAGCGGCCACAATGAGCAGTTCTTC
TRBJ1-1,TRBD1,TRBV7-9,CASSSGTGRTEAFF,TGTGCCAGCAGCTCAGGGACAGGCCGCACTGAAGCTTTCTTT
TRBJ2-5,TRBD1,TRBV6-1,CASSGQGIIQAQYF,TGTGCCAGCAGTGGACAGGGAATTATCCAGGCCCAGTACTTC
TRBJ2-7,-,TRBV10-1,CASSESGRFGEQYF,TGCGCCAGCAGTGAGTCGGGCAGGTTCGGCGAGCAGTACTTC
TRBJ2-5,-,TRBV30,CAWNPLTGETQYF,TGTGCCTGGAACCCCTTGACTGGGGAGACCCAGTACTTC
TRBJ2-7,-,TRBV5-4,CASSFTTGGTYEQYF,TGTGCCAGCAGCTTTACTACGGGCGGTACCTACGAGCAGTACTTC
TRBJ2-7,-,TRBV10-3,CAISESRPRAEQYF,TGTGCCATCAGTGAGTCCAGGCCCAGGGCCGAGCAGTACTTC